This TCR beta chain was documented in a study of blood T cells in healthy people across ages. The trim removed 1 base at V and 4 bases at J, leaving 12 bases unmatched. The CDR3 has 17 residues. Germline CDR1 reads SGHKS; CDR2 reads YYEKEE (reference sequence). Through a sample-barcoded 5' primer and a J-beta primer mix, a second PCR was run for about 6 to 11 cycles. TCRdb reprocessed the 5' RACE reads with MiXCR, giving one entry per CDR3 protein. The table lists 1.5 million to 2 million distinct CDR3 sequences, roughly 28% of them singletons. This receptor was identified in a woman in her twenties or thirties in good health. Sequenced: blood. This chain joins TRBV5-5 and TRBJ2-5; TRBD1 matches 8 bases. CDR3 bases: TGTGCCAGCAGCTTGAGTATCAGGGGGCACCTAACAGAGACCCAGTACTTC. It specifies CASSLSIRGHLTETQYF.